Shown below are 32 T cell receptor beta chains from a single sample sequenced in a study of beta chain features in type 1 diabetes. The investigators reverse transcribed all of the isolated RNA, so they sequenced expressed TCRB transcripts. Sequenced by immunoSEQ multiplex PCR; TCRdb stores in-frame clones only, minus some. Of 200,000 to 250,000 clones in the sample, more than 9% were seen once. What was sequenced was naive CD4+ T cells from blood. These receptors were collected from a woman under 30 in good health.

This clone turned up a few times. This sequence joins TRBV11-2 and TRBJ2-3; maybe TRBD1 (6 bases). CDR3 length: 17 amino acids. The ends were cut back, 0 bases at V and 3 bases at J, with 16 bases in the middle. The germline V gene encodes CDR1 SGHAT and CDR2 FQNNGV. The CDR3 nucleotides read TGTGCCAGCAGCTTAGATATCAGGGGCGCATTGACAGATACGCAGTATTTT. It is translated as CASSLDIRGALTDTQYF.

This clone was detected many times. The rearrangement uses TRBV9 and TRBJ2-7, with D possibly matching TRBD1 (6 bases). Germline loops: CDR1 SGDLS, CDR2 YYNGEE. The CDR3 sequence is 12 residues long. V was trimmed by 3 bases and J by 5 bases, leaving 9 bases between them. The CDR3 nucleotides are TGTGCCAGCAGCGACAGGGTGAACGAGCAGTACTTC. It codes for CASSDRVNEQYF.

This clone was seen only a few times. The chain joins TRBV2 to TRBJ2-5; 9 positions agree with TRBD1. The germline V gene has CDR1 SNHLY and CDR2 FYNNEI. V lost 4 bases to trimming and J lost 2 bases; unmatched junction nucleotides: 2. CDR3 size: 14 residues. CDR3: CASSGGTGQETQYF. The CDR3 region has the DNA TGTGCCAGCAGTGGGGGGACAGGGCAAGAGACCCAGTACTTC.

The rearrangement links TRBV6-6 to TRBJ1-5, with no clear D. CDR1 and CDR2 from the germline V gene are MNHNY and SVGAGI (reference sequence). V was shortened by 5 bases and J by 2 bases, with 10 bases between the two germline ends. The CDR3 is made up of 14 amino acids. The CDR3 DNA sequence: TGTGCCAGCAGTGTGTATAGTGGCAATCAGCCCCAGCATTTT. It specifies CASSVYSGNQPQHF.

This clone was found a few times. The chain recombines TRBV2 with TRBJ1-2; 10 bases are a match to TRBD1. J lost 8 bases, V lost 7 bases, and 4 bases had no gene match. Germline lookup yields CDR1 SNHLY and CDR2 FYNNEI. The CDR3 loop spans 12 amino acids. For the CDR3, the DNA is TGTGCCAGCACCAGGGACAGGGGAGGCTACACCTTC. Translating gives CASTRDRGGYTF.

This clone turned up a few times. The chain combines TRBV6-1 with TRBJ2-4; maybe TRBD2 (5 bases). With 3 bases removed from V and 1 base from J, the gap between germline ends came to 10 bases. CDR3 size: 15 residues. CDR1 MNHNS and CDR2 SASEGT come from the germline V gene. The CDR3 coding sequence is TGTGCCAGCAGTGACCTCGGGGAGGCCAAAAACATTCAGTACTTC. Protein product: CASSDLGEAKNIQYF.

In this sample, this clone turned up a few times. CDR3 sequence reads: CASSIRASGQETQYF. CDR3 DNA: TGTGCCAGTAGTATTCGGGCTAGCGGACAAGAGACCCAGTACTTC. The chain carries TRBV19 and TRBJ2-5; the match to TRBD2 covers 7 bases. Unmatched junction bases numbered 6, after V lost 3 bases and J lost 2 bases. Germline V gene data show CDR1 as LNHDA and CDR2 as SQIVND (reference sequence). CDR3 size: 15 residues.

This clone has more than one count but fewer than ten. The gene calls are TRBV7-2 and TRBJ1-5, with D uncertain. The V gene's germline CDR1 is SGHTA and CDR2 FQGNSA. This CDR3 contains 13 residues. The V gene lost 5 bases and the J gene lost 4 bases, with 9 bases spanning the gap. The CDR3, as DNA: TGTGCCAGCAGCCGTAACACAAATCAGCCCCAGCATTTT. Protein: CASSRNTNQPQHF.

The chain has TRBV7-8 and TRBJ2-7, with unresolved D. The germline V gene has CDR1 SGHVS and CDR2 FQNEAQ. Trimming removed 5 bases at V and 6 bases at J, with 11 bases between. The CDR3 spans 12 residues. The CDR3 DNA is TGTGCCAGCAGCCTAACTTCATCCGAGCAGTACTTC. This encodes CASSLTSSEQYF.

The rearrangement links TRBV4-1 to TRBJ1-2; 7 nucleotides line up with TRBD1. CDR1 and CDR2 (germline): MGHRA, YSYEKL. The trim removed 5 bases at V and 4 bases at J, leaving 22 bases unmatched. This CDR3 has 19 residues. The CDR3 region is CASSTQGRDRANRGYGYTF. In nucleotides, the CDR3 is TGCGCCAGCAGCACTCAGGGCCGAGACAGGGCGAATCGGGGCTATGGCTACACCTTC.

This clone was counted between two and nine times. V gene TRBV14 combines with J gene TRBJ2-2; weak D call: TRBD1 (5 bases). From germline, CDR1 is SGHDN and CDR2 FVKESK. The V end was cut by 5 bases, the J end by 5 bases, with 21 bases between. The CDR3 extends over 17 amino acids. CDR3 bases: TGTGCCAGCAGCACTCCCCGTAGGACAACGACGACCGGGGAGCTGTTTTTT. Translating gives CASSTPRRTTTTGELFF.

This clone came up a few times. The chain has TRBV5-1 and TRBJ1-3; no firm D call. Germline CDR1 SGHRS, CDR2 YFSETQ. There are 15 residues in the CDR3. Trimming stripped 0 bases from V and 0 bases from J, with 7 bases between. Here the CDR3 DNA reads TGCGCCAGCAGCTTGGATGGCGGCTCTGGAAACACCATATATTTT. Residues: CASSLDGGSGNTIYF.

The V gene is TRBV7-2, the J gene TRBJ2-1; 9 nucleotides line up with TRBD1. This CDR3 has 13 residues. Germline V gives CDR1 SGHTA, CDR2 FQGNSA. J was trimmed by 10 bases and V by 1 base; bases with no gene match: 2. The CDR3 nucleotides are TGTGCCAGCAGCTTAGGTGGGACAGGGGAGCAGTTCTTC. Its protein is CASSLGGTGEQFF.

CDR3 in DNA: TGTGCCAGCAGTTTATCCCTCGGCGGGGCGGGTGGGTACGAGCAGTACTTC. It encodes CASSLSLGGAGGYEQYF. The rearrangement uses TRBV28 and TRBJ2-7; D may be TRBD2 (6 bases). The CDR3 loop spans 17 amino acids. The V gene's germline CDR1 is MDHEN and CDR2 SYDVKM. Trimming removed 1 base at V and 4 bases at J, with 20 bases between.

The CDR3 DNA reads TGTGCCAGCAGCTTAGCCGAGACAGCGGGTGAAGCTTTCTTT. Its translation: CASSLAETAGEAFF. The rearrangement links TRBV7-8 to TRBJ1-1; tentatively, D is TRBD1 (5 bases). The V gene lost 0 bases and the J gene lost 7 bases, with 12 bases spanning the gap. The CDR3 has 14 amino acids. Germline V gene lookup returns CDR1 SGHVS and CDR2 FQNEAQ.

This clone was picked up a small number of times. J is TRBJ2-7 and V is TRBV1; TRBD1, the table's D call, was not compared with the DNA. TRBV1 is marked as a pseudogene. The CDR3 runs 17 residues. The CDR3 here is CTSSQDRSGQELYEQYF. In nucleotides, the CDR3 is TGCACCAGCAGCCAAGATAGGTCGGGACAGGAACTCTACGAGCAGTACTTC.

Remarks on this clone: An end of the junction does not agree with germline; a read error may underlie this. This sequence joins TRBV6-1 and TRBJ2-7, with TRBD2 matching 9 bases. From germline, CDR1 is MNHNS and CDR2 SASEGT. The CDR3 loop spans 17 amino acids. DNA of the CDR3: TGTGCCATCAGTGTGGGGCTAGCGGGATCCTACGGGTACGAGCAGTACTTC. Its translation is CAISVGLAGSYGYEQYF.

The chain uses TRBV25-1 and TRBJ1-2, with 9 bases matching TRBD1. CDR1 is MGHDK and CDR2 is SYGVNS in the germline V gene. Losses at the gene ends were 8 bases for V and 4 bases for J; bases not matched to a gene: 5. The CDR3 runs 13 residues. For the CDR3, the DNA is TGTGCCAGCGCGACGACAGGGGGCTATGGCTACACCTTC. This translates into CASATTGGYGYTF.

The chain recombines TRBV9 with TRBJ2-7, with 7 bases fitting TRBD2. CDR3 length equals 13 residues. Germline V lookup: CDR1 SGDLS, CDR2 YYNGEE. Trimming at V came to 0 bases and at J to 7 bases, leaving 4 bases not matched to a gene. This chain's CDR3 is CASSVVGAGEQYF. CDR3 DNA: TGTGCCAGCAGCGTAGTAGGAGCGGGGGAGCAGTACTTC.

The rearrangement joins TRBV6-1 to TRBJ2-3; D is unclear. Germline-derived CDR1 and CDR2 are MNHNS and SASEGT. This CDR3 has 12 amino acids. Trimming removed 5 bases at V and 5 bases at J, with 8 bases between. As DNA, the CDR3 is TGTGCCAGCAGTTATCGTAGAGATACGCAGTATTTT. Encoded protein: CASSYRRDTQYF.

This clone was detected only a few times. The chain combines TRBV6-1 with TRBJ2-3, with 8 positions matching TRBD1. Trimming at V came to 8 bases and at J to 1 base, leaving 5 bases not matched to a gene. Germline CDR1 is MNHNS and CDR2 is SASEGT. There are 14 residues in the CDR3. The CDR3 sequence: CASAGGGGTDTQYF. CDR3 in DNA: TGTGCCAGCGCAGGGGGCGGTGGCACAGATACGCAGTATTTT.

This clone was counted between two and nine times. The rearrangement uses TRBV19 and TRBJ1-5; D possibly corresponds to TRBD1 (6 bases). Germline V gene sequence: CDR1 LNHDA, CDR2 SQIVND (reference sequence). Trimming pared 6 bases from V and 4 bases from J, leaving 10 bases between. There are 13 residues in the CDR3. The CDR3 coding sequence is TGTGCCAGTAGCTCGGACAGAAATCAGCCCCAGCATTTT. Its protein product is CASSSDRNQPQHF.

The CDR3 spells CASSEQAGFGETQYF. The CDR3 DNA sequence: TGTGCCAGCAGTGAACAGGCAGGGTTCGGCGAGACCCAGTACTTC. The V gene is TRBV6-1, the J gene TRBJ2-5, with D perhaps matching TRBD1 (5 bases). This CDR3 is built from 15 residues. The germline V gene encodes CDR1 MNHNS and CDR2 SASEGT. V lost 2 bases, J lost 5 bases, and 15 bases lay in between.

The rearrangement joins TRBV29-1 to TRBJ1-1; D is possibly TRBD1 (5 bases). Germline loops: CDR1 SQVTM, CDR2 ANQGSEA. V lost 2 bases and J 3 bases, leaving 16 bases between the germline ends. The CDR3 spans 15 residues. The CDR3 DNA sequence: TGCAGCGTTGAAAGGGATCCCGGAGGGGACACTGAAGCTTTCTTT. Translating it yields CSVERDPGGDTEAFF.

This clone was observed a few times. The chain is built from TRBV6-1 and TRBJ2-2; 7 bases match TRBD1. Germline V gives CDR1 MNHNS, CDR2 SASEGT. The CDR3 length is 15 residues. V shed 6 bases and J 0 bases; nucleotides not matched to a gene: 4. Here the CDR3 reads CASRTGTANTGELFF. Written as DNA, the CDR3 is TGTGCCAGCAGAACAGGGACAGCGAACACCGGGGAGCTGTTTTTT.

The rearrangement uses TRBV5-4 and TRBJ2-5; 7 nucleotides align to TRBD1. CDR1 and CDR2 (germline): SGHNT, YYREEE (reference sequence). Trimming took 1 base from V and 3 from J; bases not matched to a gene: 0. CDR3 length: 13 residues. The DNA of the CDR3 is TGTGCCAGCAGCTTGACAGGGGAAGAGACCCAGTACTTC. Amino acids: CASSLTGEETQYF.

The gene calls are TRBV25-1 and TRBJ1-5; D gene unclear. Germline V gene lookup returns CDR1 MGHDK and CDR2 SYGVNS. The CDR3 has 14 amino acids. V lost 2 bases and J lost 1, with 6 bases in between. The CDR3 reads CASSEPGSNQPQHF. CDR3 coding DNA: TGTGCCAGCAGTGAACCCGGGAGCAATCAGCCCCAGCATTTT.

This chain's CDR3 is CAWSPVVGAAFF. The DNA of the CDR3 is TGTGCCTGGAGTCCGGTCGTGGGGGCAGCTTTCTTT. The J gene is TRBJ1-1, the V gene TRBV30, with D possibly matching TRBD1 (6 bases). The ends were cut back, 2 bases at V and 10 bases at J, with 14 bases in the middle. The CDR3 runs to 12 residues. Germline lookup yields CDR1 GTSNPN and CDR2 SVGIG (reference sequence).

This clone was seen only a few times. This CDR3 reads CASKANPNNEQFF. DNA for the CDR3: TGCGCCAGCAAAGCTAACCCCAACAATGAGCAGTTCTTC. This chain joins TRBV5-1 and TRBJ2-1; D unresolved. The ends were cut back, 6 bases at V and 5 bases at J, with 12 bases in the middle. Germline CDR1 SGHRS, CDR2 YFSETQ. This CDR3 spans 13 amino acids.

A few counts support this clone. The rearrangement uses TRBV5-1 and TRBJ2-5; TRBD2 matches at 10 bases. V shed 3 bases, J shed 5 bases, and the junction held 13 bases outside the gene matches. This CDR3 is built from 17 residues. Germline loops: CDR1 SGHRS, CDR2 YFSETQ. The CDR3 DNA reads as TGCGCCAGCAGCTCCGGGACTAGCGTTGCCTCAAGGGAGACCCAGTACTTC. Amino acids: CASSSGTSVASRETQYF.

This clone was seen only a few times. This sequence joins TRBV5-1 and TRBJ2-6, with 7 bases matching TRBD1. Per germline, CDR1 SGHRS and CDR2 YFSETQ. CDR3 length equals 19 residues. V trimming: 0 bases; J trimming: 0 bases; junction bases outside the gene matches: 9. The CDR3 region has the DNA TGCGCCAGCAGCTTGGAATGGACAGGCCCTAGCTCTGGGGCCAACGTCCTGACTTTC. It yields the protein CASSLEWTGPSSGANVLTF. The variable domain in full, with the rest retrieved from reference TRBV5-1 and TRBJ2-6, is KAGVTQTPRYLIKTRGQQVTLSCSPISGHRSVSWYQQTPGQGLQFLFEYFSETQRNKGNFPGRFSGRQFSNSRSEMNVSTLELGDSALYLCASSLEWTGPSSGANVLTFGAGSRLTVL.

A few counts support this clone. The chain joins TRBV7-9 to TRBJ2-7; 14 positions match TRBD2. Germline V gene sequence: CDR1 SEHNR, CDR2 FQNEAQ (reference sequence). Trimming took 3 bases from V and 4 from J; bases not matched to a gene: 5. CDR3 size: 16 residues. The DNA of the CDR3 is TGTGCCAGCAGCTTGGGACTAGCGGGAGTTCAGTACGAGCAGTACTTC. This translates into CASSLGLAGVQYEQYF.